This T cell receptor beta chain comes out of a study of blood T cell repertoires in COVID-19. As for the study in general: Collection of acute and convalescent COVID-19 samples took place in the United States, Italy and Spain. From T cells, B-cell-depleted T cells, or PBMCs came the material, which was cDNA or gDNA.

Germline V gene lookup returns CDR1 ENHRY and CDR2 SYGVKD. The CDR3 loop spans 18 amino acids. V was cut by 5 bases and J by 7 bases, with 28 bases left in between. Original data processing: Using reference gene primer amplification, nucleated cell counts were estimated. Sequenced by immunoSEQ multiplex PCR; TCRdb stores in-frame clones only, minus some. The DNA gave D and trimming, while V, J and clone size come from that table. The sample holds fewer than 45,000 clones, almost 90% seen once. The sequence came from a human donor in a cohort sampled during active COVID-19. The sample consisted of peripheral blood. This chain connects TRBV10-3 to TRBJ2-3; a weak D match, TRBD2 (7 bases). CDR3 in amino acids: CAISLRTPRGGPFHTQYF. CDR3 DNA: TGTGCCATCAGTTTAAGAACACCGAGGGGGGGCCCATTCCATACGCAGTATTTT.